The subject of this entry is one T cell receptor beta chain. What it binds is not known. cDNA synthesis used the whole RNA isolate, giving expressed TCRB sequences. Profiling relied on immunoSEQ multiplex PCR, and the TCRdb table lists in-frame clones only, not all of them. The sample holds 200,000 to 250,000 clones, roughly an eighth seen once. J lost 8 bases, V lost 4 bases, and 11 bases had no gene match. The CDR3 sequence is 16 residues long. Germline V gives CDR1 SNHLY, CDR2 FYNNEI. This record belongs to a study of beta chain features in type 1 diabetes. Broader study findings: The study found fewer insertions and more deletions at VDJ junctions in type 1 diabetes patients.

The chain combines TRBV2 with TRBJ2-3, with 11 bases lining up with TRBD2. Sequencing was done on a sample of naive CD4+ T cells from blood. The source of this sequence is a woman in her forties in good health. The CDR3 nucleotides read TGTGCCAGCAGTGTCCTAGCGGGGGGCCCGCAGGGTACGCAGTATTTT. Its protein is CASSVLAGGPQGTQYF.